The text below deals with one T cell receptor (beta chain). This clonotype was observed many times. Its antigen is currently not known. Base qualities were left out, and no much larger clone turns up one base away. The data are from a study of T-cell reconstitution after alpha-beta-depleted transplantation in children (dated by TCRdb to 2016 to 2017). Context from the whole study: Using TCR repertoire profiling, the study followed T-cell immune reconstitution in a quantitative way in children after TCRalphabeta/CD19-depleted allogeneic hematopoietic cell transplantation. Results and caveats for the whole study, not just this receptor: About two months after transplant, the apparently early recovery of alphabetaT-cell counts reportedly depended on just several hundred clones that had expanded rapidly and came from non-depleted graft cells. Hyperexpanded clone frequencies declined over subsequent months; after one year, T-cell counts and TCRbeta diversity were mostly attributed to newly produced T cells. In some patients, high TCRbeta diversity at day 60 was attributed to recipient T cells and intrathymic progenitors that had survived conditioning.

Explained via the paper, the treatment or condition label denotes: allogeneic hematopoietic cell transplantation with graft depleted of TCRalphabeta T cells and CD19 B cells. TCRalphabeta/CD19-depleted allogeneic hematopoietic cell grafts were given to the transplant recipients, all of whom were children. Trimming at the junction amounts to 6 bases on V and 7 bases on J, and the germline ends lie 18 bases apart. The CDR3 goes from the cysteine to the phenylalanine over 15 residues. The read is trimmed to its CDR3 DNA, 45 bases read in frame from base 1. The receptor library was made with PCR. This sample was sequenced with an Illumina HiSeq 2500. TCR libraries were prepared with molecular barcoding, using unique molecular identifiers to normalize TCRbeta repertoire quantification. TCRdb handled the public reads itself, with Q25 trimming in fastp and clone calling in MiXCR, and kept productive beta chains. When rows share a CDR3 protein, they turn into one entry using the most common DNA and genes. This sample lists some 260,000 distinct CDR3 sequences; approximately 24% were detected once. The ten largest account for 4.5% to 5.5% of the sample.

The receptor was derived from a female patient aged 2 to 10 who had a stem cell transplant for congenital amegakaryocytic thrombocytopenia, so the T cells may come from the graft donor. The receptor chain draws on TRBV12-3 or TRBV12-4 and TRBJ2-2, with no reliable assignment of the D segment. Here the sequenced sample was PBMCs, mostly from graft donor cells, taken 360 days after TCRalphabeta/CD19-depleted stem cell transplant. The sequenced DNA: TGTGCCAGCAGCCCGCTCCGGGCCTACCACGGGGAGCTGTTTTTT. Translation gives CASSPLRAYHGELFF.